The 21 T cell receptor beta chains reported below all come from one sample, sequenced in a study of blood T cells in healthy people across ages. Primers used in a second PCR of roughly 6 to 12 cycles were a sample-barcoded 5' primer and a J-beta primer mix. TCRdb used MiXCR to reprocess the 5' RACE reads, holding one entry per CDR3 protein. The sample shows approximately 2,000,000 distinct CDR3 sequences, 35% to 50% of them seen only once. Material: blood. All receptors come from a human donor in good health.

A few counts support this clonotype. The chain uses TRBV11-3 and TRBJ2-7; tentative D call: TRBD1 (5 bases). Trimming removed 2 bases from V and 1 base from J, with 15 bases in between. Germline-derived CDR1 and CDR2 are SGHNT and YENEEA. The CDR3 extends over 16 amino acids. CDR3 DNA: TGTGCCAGCAGCTTAATCGATCCAGGGCTTTCCTACGAGCAGTACTTC. Translation: CASSLIDPGLSYEQYF.

This clonotype was seen more than once but under ten times. V usage is TRBV29-1 and J usage is TRBJ1-2; 7 nucleotides agree with TRBD1. The V gene end was trimmed by 6 bases and the J gene end by 3 bases; junction bases not matched to a gene: 13. Germline V gene data show CDR1 as SQVTM and CDR2 as ANQGSEA. The CDR3 consists of 15 residues. The CDR3 region is CSVDTGTDIHYGYTF. CDR3 nucleotide sequence: TGCAGCGTAGATACCGGGACAGACATACACTATGGCTACACCTTC.

The chain employs TRBV20-1 and TRBJ2-7; perhaps D is TRBD1 or TRBD2 (5 bases each). CDR1 and CDR2 from the germline V gene are DFQATT and SNEGSKA (reference sequence). The CDR3 is made up of 15 amino acids. V was trimmed by 0 bases and J by 4 bases, leaving 16 bases between them. The CDR3 DNA follows: TGCAGTGCTAGAGATTGGGACCCCGGGCCATACGAGCAGTACTTC. Amino acid sequence: CSARDWDPGPYEQYF.

The V gene is TRBV29-1, the J gene TRBJ1-3; D ambiguous. Trimming removed 5 bases at V and 3 bases at J, with 11 bases between. CDR1 is SQVTM, CDR2 ANQGSEA, per germline. There are 13 residues in the CDR3. CDR3 DNA: TGCAGCGTTCGGTACAACGTTGGAAACACCATATATTTT. It codes for CSVRYNVGNTIYF. Full variable domain (rest looked up from reference TRBV29-1 and TRBJ1-3): SAVISQKPSRDICQRGTSLTIQCQVDSQVTMMFWYRQQPGQSLTLIATANQGSEATYESGFVIDKFPISRPNLTFSTLTVSNMSPEDSSIYLCSVRYNVGNTIYFGEGSWLTVV.

This clonotype was counted a few times. This chain joins TRBV20-1 and TRBJ2-3; 8 positions match TRBD1. The CDR3 runs 18 residues. After removal of 3 bases from V and 2 bases from J, the junction contained 16 bases not matched to a gene. Germline CDR1 reads DFQATT; CDR2 reads SNEGSKA (reference sequence). Here the CDR3 reads CSASGSVFGQGNTDTQYF. The CDR3 region has the DNA TGCAGTGCTAGTGGTTCGGTGTTTGGACAGGGTAACACAGATACGCAGTATTTT.

The table lists this clonotype with a few counts. The gene calls are TRBV28 and TRBJ1-2; the D gene is possibly TRBD1 (5 bases). V lost 6 bases and J lost 2, with 13 bases in between. The CDR3 contains 14 residues. Germline loops: CDR1 MDHEN, CDR2 SYDVKM. The CDR3 DNA sequence: TGTGCCAGCAGCCGATGGGGCAGGAACTATGGCTACACCTTC. Encoded protein: CASSRWGRNYGYTF.

About this clonotype: One junction end does not reproduce the germline sequence, and a read error may be involved. V gene TRBV7-2 combines with J gene TRBJ2-7; 7 bases are shared with TRBD2. The germline gives CDR1 SGHTA, CDR2 FQGNSA. The CDR3 loop spans 13 amino acids. The CDR3 DNA follows: TGTGCCTGCAGTAGGCGGGGGAACTACGAGCAGTACTTC. This codes for CACSRRGNYEQYF. The full variable domain, rest sourced from reference TRBV7-2 and TRBJ2-7, is GAGVSQSPSNKVTEKGKDVELRCDPISGHTALYWYRQSLGQGLEFLIYFQGNSAPDKSGLPSDRFSAERTGGSVSTLTIQRTQQEDSAVYLCACSRRGNYEQYFGPGTRLTVT.

The rearrangement uses TRBV3-1 and TRBJ1-4; D ambiguous. V lost 8 bases, J lost 5 bases, and 15 bases lay in between. CDR3 size: 14 residues. Germline loops: CDR1 LGHDT, CDR2 YNNKEL (reference sequence). The DNA of the CDR3 is TGTGCCAGCTCAGTCGCCTTACGAAATGAAAAACTGTTTTTT. Protein sequence: CASSVALRNEKLFF.

V is TRBV20-1 and J is TRBJ2-3, with a tentative D call TRBD2 (5 bases). Germline CDR1 is DFQATT and CDR2 is SNEGSKA (reference sequence). The CDR3 totals 14 residues. This chain's CDR3 is CSARRLASLDTQYF. CDR3 in DNA: TGCAGCGCGAGAAGGCTAGCTAGTTTAGATACGCAGTATTTT.

There are a few counts of this clonotype. This may come from a read error, since a much larger clone is one base off. The rearrangement uses TRBV29-1 and TRBJ2-5; tentative D call: TRBD2 (5 bases). V was cut by 4 bases and J by 0 bases, with 6 bases left in between. Germline V gives CDR1 SQVTM, CDR2 ANQGSEA. The CDR3 loop spans 12 amino acids. The CDR3 protein is CSVAGNQETQYF. In DNA form, the CDR3 reads TGCAGCGTTGCGGGGAACCAAGAGACCCAGTACTTC. Combining the CDR3 with reference TRBV29-1 and TRBJ2-5 gives the whole variable domain SAVISQKPSRDICQRGTSLTIQCQVDSQVTMMFWYRQQPGQSLTLIATANQGSEATYESGFVIDKFPISRPNLTFSTLTVSNMSPEDSSIYLCSVAGNQETQYFGPGTRLLVL.

This clonotype was observed a few times. The V gene is TRBV25-1, the J gene TRBJ2-7; 7 nucleotides match TRBD2. The CDR3 runs to 16 residues. Germline V lookup: CDR1 MGHDK, CDR2 SYGVNS. Germline trimming cut 4 bases from V and 0 bases from J; bases unmatched to any gene: 9. Here the CDR3 DNA reads TGTGCCAGCAGTGTGGGGGGGGTGGTTGGCTCCTACGAGCAGTACTTC. Its protein product is CASSVGGVVGSYEQYF.

This clonotype appeared a few times. This chain connects TRBV12-5 to TRBJ2-1; D could derive from TRBD1 or TRBD2 (5 bases each). V was trimmed by 5 bases and J by 2 bases, leaving 16 bases between them. The CDR3 spans 16 residues. The germline V gene encodes CDR1 LGHNT and CDR2 FRNRAP. The CDR3 bases are TGTGCTAGTGGTCTCCAAACCGGGACGGCCTACAATGAGCAGTTCTTC. Residues: CASGLQTGTAYNEQFF.

This clonotype showed up just a few times. V and J are TRBV20-1 and TRBJ1-1, with a possible D match to TRBD1 (5 bases). This CDR3 has 15 amino acids. The germline V gene has CDR1 DFQATT and CDR2 SNEGSKA (reference sequence). Trimming stripped 5 bases from V and 4 bases from J, with 20 bases between. DNA of the CDR3: TGCAGTGCTTATGATAGCCTCCGGGGCGGCACTGAAGCTTTCTTT. Amino acids: CSAYDSLRGGTEAFF.

The chain couples TRBV12-3 or TRBV12-4 to TRBJ2-4; the match to TRBD2 covers 7 bases. The end of the DNA fits TRBJ2-7 better, so the J call may be wrong. The CDR3 is 12 amino acids. CDR3 in amino acids: CASTSGGFEQYF. The CDR3 bases are TGTGCCAGCACCTCCGGGGGGTTCGAGCAGTACTTC.

This rearrangement joins TRBV5-1 to TRBJ1-2; 10 bases fit TRBD1. This CDR3 is 14 amino acids long. Germline lookup yields CDR1 SGHRS and CDR2 YFSETQ. With 4 bases clipped from V and 10 bases from J, the junction kept 10 bases outside the gene matches. Here the CDR3 DNA reads TGCGCCAGCAGCCCGGACAGGGGGGGGGATGACTACACCTTC. Protein sequence: CASSPDRGGDDYTF.

This chain links TRBV5-5 with TRBJ2-5, with D uncertain. The ends were cut back, 0 bases at V and 1 base at J, with 13 bases in the middle. The CDR3 has 16 residues. Germline CDR1 and CDR2: SGHKS and YYEKEE (reference sequence). The DNA of the CDR3 is TGTGCCAGCAGCTTGGGGCCGGTTTCAGGCCAAGAGACCCAGTACTTC. It translates to CASSLGPVSGQETQYF.

The chain uses TRBV28 and TRBJ2-1; 12 bases fit TRBD2. This CDR3 is built from 14 residues. Germline CDR1 is MDHEN and CDR2 is SYDVKM. V trimming: 7 bases; J trimming: 4 bases; junction bases outside the gene matches: 2. The CDR3 loop reads CASKTSGSYNEQFF. The CDR3 region has the DNA TGTGCCAGCAAGACTAGCGGGAGTTACAATGAGCAGTTCTTC.

J is TRBJ2-6 and V is TRBV4-3; weak D call: TRBD1 (6 bases). Trimming left V 1 base short and J 0 bases short, with 7 bases between. There are 16 residues in the CDR3. Germline V gene lookup returns CDR1 LGHNA and CDR2 YSLEER. CDR3 bases: TGCGCCAGCAGCCAAGTGGACAGCTCTGGGGCCAACGTCCTGACTTTC. This encodes CASSQVDSSGANVLTF.

This clonotype was detected a few times. The rearrangement uses TRBV20-1 and TRBJ2-1; TRBD2 agrees at 11 bases. The junction had 7 bases not matched to a gene; V was cut back by 5 bases and J by 4 bases. This CDR3 has 15 residues. Germline V gene lookup returns CDR1 DFQATT and CDR2 SNEGSKA (reference sequence). The CDR3 coding sequence is TGCAGTGCTGTCCTATTAGCGGGGGGGTACAATGAGCAGTTCTTC. It encodes CSAVLLAGGYNEQFF.

The V gene is TRBV2, the J gene TRBJ2-3, with 10 bases lining up with TRBD2. Germline V gene lookup returns CDR1 SNHLY and CDR2 FYNNEI. This CDR3 contains 18 residues. V lost 2 bases to trimming and J lost 3 bases; unmatched junction nucleotides: 11. The CDR3 nucleotides read TGTGCCAGCAGTGAATTCGGGATAGCGGGGGGTGCGACAGATACGCAGTATTTT. This gives the protein CASSEFGIAGGATDTQYF.

This rearrangement joins TRBV6-4 to TRBJ2-5; 15 nucleotides align to TRBD2. CDR3 length: 17 amino acids. Germline lookup yields CDR1 MRHNA and CDR2 SNTAGT. V gave up 6 bases and J gave up 0 bases; unmatched junction bases: 5. CDR3 sequence (DNA): TGTGCCAGCAGCCCCGGACTAGCGGGGGGGTACCAAGAGACCCAGTACTTC. This encodes CASSPGLAGGYQETQYF.